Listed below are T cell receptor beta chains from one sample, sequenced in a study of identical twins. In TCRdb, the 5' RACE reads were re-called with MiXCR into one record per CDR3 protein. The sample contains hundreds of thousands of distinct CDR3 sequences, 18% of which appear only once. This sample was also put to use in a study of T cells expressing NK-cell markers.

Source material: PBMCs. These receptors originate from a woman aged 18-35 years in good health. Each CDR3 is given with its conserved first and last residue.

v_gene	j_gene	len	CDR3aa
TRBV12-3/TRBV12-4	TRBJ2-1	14	CASRNSGRAIEQFF
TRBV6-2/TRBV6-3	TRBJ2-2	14	CASSYDRGSGELFF
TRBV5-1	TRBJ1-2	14	CASSLPGTGYGYTF
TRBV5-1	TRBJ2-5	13	CASSEADQETQYF
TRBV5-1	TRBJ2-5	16	CASSPWTSGIGETQYF
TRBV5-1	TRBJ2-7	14	CASSLDLPTSGSYF
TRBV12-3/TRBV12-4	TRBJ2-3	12	CASRTSADTQYF
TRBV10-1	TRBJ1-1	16	CASSAHRGLGGTEAFF
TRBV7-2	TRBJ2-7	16	CASSLGGRRNPYEQYF
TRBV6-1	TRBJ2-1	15	CASSVGRPSYNEQFF
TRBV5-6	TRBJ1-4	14	CASRDGPHDEKLFF
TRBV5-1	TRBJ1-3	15	CASSFGTGDGNTIYF
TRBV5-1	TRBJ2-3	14	CASSLGSRADTQYF
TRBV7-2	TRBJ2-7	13	CASSLLGPYEQYF
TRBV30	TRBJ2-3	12	CAWSEKTDTQYF
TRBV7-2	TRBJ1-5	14	CASSPTGHNQPQHF
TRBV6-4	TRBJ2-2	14	CASSVGSGPGELFF
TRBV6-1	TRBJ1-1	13	CASRLSMNTEAFF
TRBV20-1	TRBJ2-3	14	CSARGAGVRDTQYF
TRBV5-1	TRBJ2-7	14	CASSLDRLNYEQYF
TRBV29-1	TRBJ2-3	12	CSVGGVTDTQYF
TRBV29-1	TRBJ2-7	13	CSILAGDSYEQYF
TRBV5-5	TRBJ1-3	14	CASSWTGGGNTIYF
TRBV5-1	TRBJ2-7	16	CASSLALQGGSYEQYF
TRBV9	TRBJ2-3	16	CASSVSSGPPADTQYF
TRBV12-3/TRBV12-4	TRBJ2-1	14	CASSSRSGDNEQFF